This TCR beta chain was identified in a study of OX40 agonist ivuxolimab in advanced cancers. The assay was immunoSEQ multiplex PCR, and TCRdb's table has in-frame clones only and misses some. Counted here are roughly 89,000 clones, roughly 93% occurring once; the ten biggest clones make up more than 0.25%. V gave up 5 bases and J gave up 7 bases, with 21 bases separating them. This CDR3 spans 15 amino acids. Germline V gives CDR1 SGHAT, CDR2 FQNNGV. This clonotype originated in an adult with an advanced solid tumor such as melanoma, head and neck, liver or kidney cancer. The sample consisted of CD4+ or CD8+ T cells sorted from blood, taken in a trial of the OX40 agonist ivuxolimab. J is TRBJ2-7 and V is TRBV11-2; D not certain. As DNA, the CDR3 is TGTGCCAGCAGCCCCCTCGGAGCCCGACCGAGGGAGCAGTACTTC. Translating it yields CASSPLGARPREQYF.